The clone carrying this TCR beta chain was observed at least ten times. The antigen remains unidentified. The lymph nodes were axillary draining lymph nodes from breast cancer patients. This entry comes from a study of breast tumors, draining lymph nodes, adjacent tissues. The germline V and J ends were trimmed by 5 bases and 3 bases, with 18 bases remaining between them. The germline CDR1 and CDR2 sequences are DFQATT and SNEGSKA (reference sequence). This CDR3 spans 15 amino acids. TCRdb used MiXCR to reprocess the multiplex PCR reads, holding one entry per CDR3 protein. The sample records around 130,000 distinct CDR3 sequences, around 21% being singletons. Study findings and constraints: Tumor TCR diversity was below lymph nodes but above nontumor tissue. Findings are consistent with lymph node origin and intratumoral expansion of most tumor T cells. Data only fit, rather than demonstrated, lymph node origin of most tumor T cells.

Sequenced input: axillary lymph node tissue. The chain is built from TRBV20-1 and TRBJ2-3; either TRBD1 or TRBD2 may supply D (6 bases each). This clonotype was obtained from a female donor with breast cancer. Some clones in this sample may be carry-over from other donors' samples. CDR3 in amino acids: CSAPKGGGVTDTQYF. DNA for the CDR3: TGCAGTGCTCCTAAGGGGGGTGGGGTGACAGATACGCAGTATTTT.